Presented here are 13 T cell receptor beta chains from one specimen sequenced in a study of technical replicates of blood from a few donors. Profiled with immunoSEQ multiplex PCR; TCRdb holds only in-frame clones, not every one. The sample lists under 95,000 clones, about 95% seen once, with 0.26% in the top ten. Sequenced sample: T cells isolated from PBMCs. The receptor set was obtained from a human donor in good health.

The chain is built from TRBV11-2 and TRBJ2-7, with a weak D call TRBD1 (6 bases). The CDR3 is made up of 16 amino acids. V was trimmed by 1 base and J by 4 bases, leaving 17 bases between them. Germline CDR1 and CDR2: SGHAT and FQNNGV. The CDR3 region is CASSLAVSHREYEQYF. The CDR3 DNA sequence: TGTGCCAGCAGCTTAGCAGTCTCCCACAGGGAGTACGAGCAGTACTTC.

The genes are TRBV9 and TRBJ2-1, with 7 nucleotides matching TRBD2. Losses at the gene ends were 2 bases for V and 4 bases for J; bases not matched to a gene: 6. The CDR3 contains 15 residues. CDR1 is SGDLS, CDR2 YYNGEE, per germline. In nucleotides, the CDR3 is TGTGCCAGCAGCGTGACGGGAGGTGGATACAATGAGCAGTTCTTC. Its protein product is CASSVTGGGYNEQFF. The full variable domain, in which reference TRBV9 and TRBJ2-1 provide the parts outside the CDR3, is DSGVTQTPKHLITATGQRVTLRCSPRSGDLSVYWYQQSLDQGLQFLIQYYNGEERAKGNILERFSAQQFPDLHSELNLSSLELGDSALYFCASSVTGGGYNEQFFGPGTRLTVL.

This clone has more than one count but fewer than ten. J is TRBJ1-1 and V is TRBV28, with D tentatively TRBD1 (5 bases). Germline CDR1 MDHEN, CDR2 SYDVKM. V lost 7 bases and J 2 bases, leaving 14 bases between the germline ends. The CDR3 is 14 amino acids. CDR3 DNA: TGTGCCAGCAAAGGGGTTTTCTACAACACTGAAGCTTTCTTT. It encodes CASKGVFYNTEAFF.

The V call is TRBV5-1, the J call TRBJ2-1, with 7 bases matching TRBD2. The CDR3 has 17 amino acids. The V and J ends lost 1 base and 6 bases, in that order; junction bases with no gene match: 13. Germline CDR1 SGHRS, CDR2 YFSETQ. The CDR3 protein is CASSLSSWDSSGNEQFF. In DNA, the CDR3 is TGCGCCAGCAGCTTGTCCTCGTGGGATTCTAGCGGCAATGAGCAGTTCTTC.

The V and J genes are TRBV2 and TRBJ1-5; D remains ambiguous. This CDR3 comprises 14 residues. V lost 4 bases and J lost 3, with 10 bases in between. Germline lookup yields CDR1 SNHLY and CDR2 FYNNEI. The CDR3 spells CASSGGDYNQPQHF. The CDR3 DNA reads as TGTGCCAGCAGTGGCGGGGATTACAATCAGCCCCAGCATTTT.

The V and J genes are TRBV5-1 and TRBJ2-7; D possibly corresponds to TRBD1 (6 bases). CDR3 length: 13 residues. V was cut by 1 base and J by 6 bases, with 11 bases left in between. CDR1 and CDR2 (germline): SGHRS, YFSETQ. The CDR3 nucleotides read TGCGCCAGCAGCTTGAGGGGGAATACCGAGCAGTACTTC. Translating it yields CASSLRGNTEQYF.

The chain has TRBV2 and TRBJ2-1; maybe TRBD2 (5 bases). CDR1 and CDR2 from the germline V gene are SNHLY and FYNNEI. V lost 7 bases to trimming and J lost 3 bases, with 10 bases between them. The CDR3 is 13 amino acids. The CDR3 region has the DNA TGTGCCAGCAACCGTCGGGACTACAATGAGCAGTTCTTC. Translation: CASNRRDYNEQFF. The full variable domain, rest sourced from reference TRBV2 and TRBJ2-1, is EPEVTQTPSHQVTQMGQEVILRCVPISNHLYFYWYRQILGQKVEFLVSFYNNEISEKSEIFDDQFSVERPDGSNFTLKIRSTKLEDSAMYFCASNRRDYNEQFFGPGTRLTVL.

The rearrangement joins TRBV4-1 to TRBJ1-1; 9 bases agree with TRBD1. Germline V gene data show CDR1 as MGHRA and CDR2 as YSYEKL. The CDR3 length is 16 residues. V gave up 6 bases and J gave up 4 bases; unmatched junction bases: 12. CDR3 protein: CASRQGAKVVGTEAFF. In DNA, the CDR3 is TGCGCCAGCAGACAGGGGGCGAAGGTCGTGGGCACTGAAGCTTTCTTT.

The rearrangement links TRBV25-1 to TRBJ1-5, with 9 bases matching TRBD1. Germline trimming cut 7 bases from V and 7 bases from J; bases unmatched to any gene: 5. Germline values: CDR1 MGHDK, CDR2 SYGVNS. The CDR3 runs to 13 residues. The CDR3 DNA is TGTGCCAGCACAGACAGGGGGAACCAGCCCCAGCATTTT. It specifies CASTDRGNQPQHF.

V usage is TRBV6-5 and J usage is TRBJ2-3, with D tentatively TRBD1 (6 bases). The CDR3 is 13 residues long. Per the germline V gene, CDR1 is MNHEY and CDR2 is SVGAGI. Trimming shortened V by 5 bases and J by 8 bases, and 14 bases separated the two germline ends. CDR3 nucleotide sequence: TGTGCCAGCAGTCCCCCCCCAGGGGTTACGCAGTATTTT. As protein: CASSPPPGVTQYF.

The chain joins TRBV7-3 to TRBJ1-5; no reliable D call. CDR3 length: 13 residues. V lost 1 base, J lost 5 bases, and 6 bases lay in between. The germline gives CDR1 SGHTA, CDR2 FQGTGA. DNA of the CDR3: TGTGCCAGCAGCTTAAGACGGGATCAGCCCCAGCATTTT. Translation: CASSLRRDQPQHF. The full variable domain, in which reference TRBV7-3 and TRBJ1-5 provide the parts outside the CDR3, is GAGVSQTPSNKVTEKGKYVELRCDPISGHTALYWYRQSLGQGPEFLIYFQGTGAADDSGLPNDRFFAVRPEGSVSTLKIQRTERGDSAVYLCASSLRRDQPQHFGDGTRLSIL.

The rearrangement uses TRBV6-6 and TRBJ2-7; 7 bases map to TRBD1. This CDR3 contains 14 residues. After removal of 5 bases from V and 3 bases from J, the junction contained 7 bases not matched to a gene. Germline V gives CDR1 MNHNY, CDR2 SVGAGI (reference sequence). CDR3 bases: TGTGCCAGCAGTCGACAGGGTGGGATCTACGAGCAGTACTTC. Translating it yields CASSRQGGIYEQYF.

The chain links TRBV18 to TRBJ2-7; D is unclear. This CDR3 contains 12 residues. From germline, CDR1 is KGHSH and CDR2 LQKENI. V was shortened by 3 bases and J by 2 bases, with 5 bases between the two germline ends. The CDR3 loop is CASSPSAYEQYF. The CDR3 DNA follows: TGTGCCAGCTCACCGTCAGCCTACGAGCAGTACTTC.